This T cell receptor beta chain emerged from a study of shared clonotypes between healthy human individuals. A deep-level run was used for the assay. TCRdb keeps only in-frame clones here, not all; method: immunoSEQ multiplex PCR. The sample holds about 380,000 clones, 96% seen once. Study-wide results and caveats: Generation of non-shared clonotypes was less probable than generation of clonotypes shared by all four donors.

CDR1 is MRHNA and CDR2 is SNTAGT in the germline V gene. With V trimmed by 3 bases and J by 4 bases, 8 bases remained unmatched. The CDR3 has 15 residues. On this clone itself: Its target is not known.

Material: memory CD8+ T cells sorted from blood. Subset described: CD45RO+ cells pooled with CCR7-negative TemRA cells. The chain employs TRBV6-4 and TRBJ1-2, with TRBD1 matching over 7 bases. The receptor comes from a man aged 30 to 45 in good health. CDR3 sequence reads: CASSEQPGQPYGYTF. The DNA for the CDR3 is TGTGCCAGCAGTGAGCAGCCGGGACAGCCCTATGGCTACACCTTC.